A single sample is the source of the 4 T cell receptor beta chains below, sequenced in a study of blood T cell repertoires in COVID-19. The table came from immunoSEQ multiplex PCR; TCRdb's copy has only in-frame clones and leaves some out. The sample consists of around 53,000 clones, roughly 90% of them appearing once. Sequencing was done on a sample of peripheral blood. These receptor sequences come from a human donor in a cohort sampled during active COVID-19.

The rearrangement links TRBV7-2 to TRBJ2-1, with D possibly being TRBD2 (7 bases). The V gene's germline CDR1 is SGHTA and CDR2 FQGNSA. V lost 6 bases and J 4 bases, leaving 16 bases between the germline ends. This CDR3 has 15 amino acids. The CDR3 DNA sequence: TGTGCCAGCAGTCCGACGGGGGGCTCATACAATGAGCAGTTCTTC. Translation gives CASSPTGGSYNEQFF.

The chain uses TRBV7-2 and TRBJ2-1, with D possibly being TRBD2 (7 bases). Germline V gene lookup returns CDR1 SGHTA and CDR2 FQGNSA. There are 11 residues in the CDR3. Between the trimmed V and J ends, which lost 7 bases and 9 bases, there was a span of 10 bases. The CDR3, as DNA: TGTGCCAGCACGAGGGGGGGTGAGCAGTTCTTC. Protein product: CASTRGGEQFF.

In DNA form, the CDR3 reads TGTGCCACCAGCAGAGATCGAAGACCTAGCGGAGAGCGGGGGACCCAAGAGACCCAGTACTTC. Its translation: CATSRDRRPSGERGTQETQYF. The chain joins TRBV15 to TRBJ2-5; 8 positions agree with TRBD2. The CDR3 covers 21 residues. Unmatched junction bases numbered 19, after V lost 0 bases and J lost 1 base. Germline V gene sequence: CDR1 LNHNV, CDR2 YYDKDF (reference sequence).

The V and J genes are TRBV14 and TRBJ2-7; 9 bases are a match to TRBD2. CDR1 is SGHDN and CDR2 is FVKESK in the germline V gene. V shed 1 base and J 2 bases; nucleotides not matched to a gene: 12. The CDR3 is made up of 18 amino acids. CDR3: CASSQVGLARGHTYEQYF. CDR3 coding DNA: TGTGCCAGCAGCCAAGTAGGACTAGCGCGAGGACATACCTACGAGCAGTACTTC.